Below, 18 T cell receptor beta chains from the same sample are listed, as sequenced in a study of low-dose radiotherapy and immunotherapy resistance in tumors. Priming of first-strand cDNA relied on TRAV- and TRBV-specific primers (covering alpha and beta chains). An approximately 19-cycle PCR with a constant-region primer and V-primer adapter amplified TCRs. TCRdb analysed the reads with MiXCR anew, one entry per CDR3 protein. The data show 65,000 to 95,000 distinct CDR3 sequences, about a sixth seen once. Time point denoted: after trial treatment. The treatment here: LDRT plus nivolumab, ipilimumab, low-dose cyclophosphamide and aspirin (RACIN trial). The material was PBMCs, obtained after low-dose radiotherapy plus immunotherapy. The receptor set was obtained from a male donor with prostate cancer.

This clonotype was seen many times. This sequence joins TRBV14 and TRBJ2-1; either TRBD1 or TRBD2 may fit D (5 bases each). Germline CDR1 and CDR2: SGHDN and FVKESK. This CDR3 comprises 16 residues. The ends were cut back, 4 bases at V and 3 bases at J, with 16 bases in the middle. The CDR3 sequence: CASSPNPGRSYNEQFF. DNA for the CDR3: TGTGCCAGCAGCCCAAATCCGGGACGGAGCTACAATGAGCAGTTCTTC.

V and J are TRBV21-1 and TRBJ2-2; TRBD1 was called by the table and not checked on the DNA. TRBV21-1 is labeled a pseudogene. The CDR3 length is 16 residues. Here the CDR3 reads CASSPPGTAHTGELFF. The DNA of the CDR3 is TGTGCCAGCAGCCCCCCAGGGACAGCCCACACCGGGGAGCTGTTTTTT.

Comments on this clonotype: Given a far larger clone just one base away, this is likely a sequencing read error. The genes are TRBV27 and TRBJ2-1; no reliable D call. There are 14 residues in the CDR3. Germline CDR1 and CDR2: MNHEY and SMNVEV (reference sequence). CDR3 loop: CATSRSGSFNEQFF. CDR3 bases: TGTGCCACGTCTCGATCGGGTTCCTTCAATGAGCAGTTCTTC.

In the case of this clonotype: This likely stems from a read error, as it lies one base from a far larger clone. CDR3 sequence (DNA): TGTGCCAGCGGGTCGGGACTGGGGGGAGTGCGAGAGCAGTACTTC. Protein product: CASGSGLGGVREQYF. This rearrangement joins TRBV27 to TRBJ2-7, with a weak D call TRBD2 (6 bases). Germline V lookup: CDR1 MNHEY, CDR2 SMNVEV (reference sequence). Between the trimmed V and J ends, which lost 8 bases and 7 bases, there was a span of 24 bases. CDR3 length: 15 amino acids.

This clonotype was recorded at least ten times. The chain combines TRBV20-1 with TRBJ1-2, with D perhaps matching TRBD1 (5 bases). V lost 6 bases and J 4 bases, leaving 18 bases between the germline ends. The germline V gene encodes CDR1 DFQATT and CDR2 SNEGSKA (reference sequence). This CDR3 region has 14 residues. CDR3 DNA sequence: TGCAGTGCCGGGGGTTACGGATTACTCTATGGCTACACCTTC. Translation gives CSAGGYGLLYGYTF.

The rearrangement joins TRBV20-1 to TRBJ1-2, with D uncertain. Per the germline V gene, CDR1 is DFQATT and CDR2 is SNEGSKA (reference sequence). The CDR3 consists of 12 residues. Between the trimmed V and J ends, which lost 6 bases and 5 bases, there was a span of 13 bases. This CDR3 reads CSAARERYGYTF. In nucleotides, the CDR3 is TGCAGTGCAGCGCGTGAAAGATATGGCTACACCTTC.

Turning to this clonotype: No DNA is shown, since the ends of the CDR3 on it are uncertain; the CDR3 is the one TCRdb lists. The genes are TRBV12-3 or TRBV12-4 and TRBJ1-4; the table's D call TRBD1 went unverified against the DNA. The CDR3 is 18 residues long, ends included. This chain's CDR3 is CASSPTNRGPNEKLFFFF.

The chain links TRBV6-2 or TRBV6-3 to TRBJ2-7; no definite D call. V was cut by 7 bases and J by 2 bases, with 9 bases left in between. The CDR3 covers 12 residues. CDR1 MNHEY and CDR2 SVGEGT come from the germline V gene. The chain's CDR3 is CASTANPYEQYF. CDR3 nucleotide sequence: TGTGCCAGCACTGCAAATCCCTACGAGCAGTACTTC.

As to this clonotype: This probably arose from a read error, given a far larger clone one base away. This chain links TRBV28 with TRBJ2-1, with D possibly TRBD1 on 6 matching bases. CDR3 size: 15 residues. Germline V lookup: CDR1 MDHEN, CDR2 SYDVKM. The ends were cut back, 4 bases at V and 10 bases at J, with 20 bases in the middle. CDR3 sequence: CASSSYDRSSYEQFF. For the CDR3, the DNA is TGTGCCAGCAGTTCCTATGACAGGTCCTCCTACGAGCAGTTCTTC.

This clonotype showed up many times. The rearrangement uses TRBV7-2 and TRBJ2-1; 7 bases agree with TRBD2. V trimming: 5 bases; J trimming: 13 bases; junction bases outside the gene matches: 20. CDR1 is SGHTA, CDR2 FQGNSA, per germline. This CDR3 region has 16 residues. The CDR3, as DNA: TGTGCCAGCAGCGTCCTAGCGGTGGGACCTGGGACCGGACAGTTCTTC. Translated, it gives CASSVLAVGPGTGQFF.

Regarding this clonotype: With only one base between it and a far larger clone, this is likely a read error. The chain joins TRBV11-2 to TRBJ1-2, with TRBD1 as a possible D gene (5 bases). The CDR3 loop spans 13 amino acids. V lost 5 bases to trimming and J lost 6 bases, with 13 bases between them. Germline V gives CDR1 SGHAT, CDR2 FQNNGV. This chain's CDR3 is CASSNGAGHGYTF. The CDR3 bases are TGTGCCAGCAGCAATGGGGCAGGGCATGGCTACACCTTC.

This clonotype came up many times. This chain joins TRBV7-8 and TRBJ1-6, with 10 nucleotides matching TRBD1. V shed 5 bases and J 10 bases; nucleotides not matched to a gene: 8. The CDR3 covers 15 residues. Germline values: CDR1 SGHVS, CDR2 FQNEAQ. CDR3 in amino acids: CASSGSGTGESPLHF. CDR3 bases: TGTGCCAGCAGCGGGTCGGGGACAGGGGAATCACCCCTCCACTTT.

This clonotype came up many times. At one boundary the junction diverges from the germline segment, which might be a read error. The CDR3 DNA is TGTGCCAGCCGCGGACGGGGAGGCTTGGACTTC. Translating gives CASRGRGGLDF. The chain joins TRBV25-1 to TRBJ2-7; D might be TRBD2 (6 bases). Germline CDR1 MGHDK, CDR2 SYGVNS. There are 11 residues in the CDR3.

V usage is TRBV28 and J usage is TRBJ2-1, with D possibly TRBD2 on 6 matching bases. Germline lookup yields CDR1 MDHEN and CDR2 SYDVKM. The CDR3 length is 18 residues. V lost 1 base to trimming and J lost 6 bases, with 22 bases between them. Written as DNA, the CDR3 is TGTGCCAGCAGTTTATTTAGATTGGCGGGATCATGGGGCAATGAGCAGTTCTTC. This codes for CASSLFRLAGSWGNEQFF.

This clonotype was seen at least ten times. The chain recombines TRBV7-9 with TRBJ2-6; D call uncertain. V was trimmed by 5 bases and J by 2 bases, leaving 13 bases between them. The germline CDR1 and CDR2 sequences are SEHNR and FQNEAQ (reference sequence). The CDR3 has 16 residues. The CDR3 DNA is TGTGCCAGCAGCGACCCGTGGCTAGCTGGGGCCAACGTCCTGACTTTC. Protein: CASSDPWLAGANVLTF. Variable domain in full (rest from reference TRBV7-9 and TRBJ2-6): DTGVSQNPRHKITKRGQNVTFRCDPISEHNRLYWYRQTLGQGPEFLTYFQNEAQLEKSRLLSDRFSAERPKGSFSTLEIQRTEQGDSAMYLCASSDPWLAGANVLTFGAGSRLTVL.

This clonotype was seen repeatedly, ten times or more. CDR3 amino acids: CASKHRAASTDTQYF. The DNA of the CDR3 is TGTGCCAGCAAACACAGGGCCGCTAGCACAGATACGCAGTATTTT. The chain is built from TRBV7-9 and TRBJ2-3; D perhaps matches TRBD1 (6 bases). Germline V CDR1 and CDR2: SEHNR, FQNEAQ (reference sequence). The CDR3 is 15 residues long. Trimming stripped 7 bases from V and 0 bases from J, with 14 bases between.

This clonotype was recorded at least ten times. The gene calls are TRBV2 and TRBJ2-3, with D possibly being TRBD1 (5 bases). Between the trimmed V and J ends, which lost 5 bases and 0 bases, there was a span of 12 bases. The CDR3 sequence is 15 residues long. CDR1 and CDR2 (germline): SNHLY, FYNNEI. CDR3 coding DNA: TGTGCCAGCAGTCTACAGGAGTCTAGCACAGATACGCAGTATTTT. As protein: CASSLQESSTDTQYF.

This clonotype was recorded many times. The CDR3 protein is CASSLSYNEQFF. In DNA form, the CDR3 reads TGTGCCAGCAGTTTATCATACAATGAGCAGTTCTTC. The chain joins TRBV28 to TRBJ2-1; no clear D. This CDR3 region has 12 residues. The germline V gene encodes CDR1 MDHEN and CDR2 SYDVKM. V was pared by 1 base and J by 4 bases, with 2 bases between.